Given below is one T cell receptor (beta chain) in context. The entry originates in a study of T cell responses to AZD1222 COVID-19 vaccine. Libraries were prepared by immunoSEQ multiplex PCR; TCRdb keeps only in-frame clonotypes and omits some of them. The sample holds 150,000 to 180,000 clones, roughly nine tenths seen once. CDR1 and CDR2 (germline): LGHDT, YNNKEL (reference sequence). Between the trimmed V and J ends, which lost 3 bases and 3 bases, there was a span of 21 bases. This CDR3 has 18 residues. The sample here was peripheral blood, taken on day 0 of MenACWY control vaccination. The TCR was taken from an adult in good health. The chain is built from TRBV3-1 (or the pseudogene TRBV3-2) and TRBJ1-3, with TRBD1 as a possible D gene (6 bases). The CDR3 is CASSQSVGGPRYGNTIYF. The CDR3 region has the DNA TGTGCCAGCAGCCAGAGCGTTGGGGGGCCTAGGTATGGAAACACCATATATTTT.